The 9 T cell receptor beta chains listed next were all sequenced from one sample in a study of T cells in Graves' hyperthyroidism and ophthalmopathy. TCR beta CDR3 region amplification was performed from RNA transcripts. Initially, a first-round RT-PCR of the TCR CDR3 employed the HTBI primer set. Via MiXCR, TCRdb re-called the multiplex PCR reads, giving one row per CDR3 protein. The sample has about 600,000 distinct CDR3 sequences, more than 15% seen once. Sequenced: blood. These receptor sequences come from a woman aged 40 to 50 with Graves' ophthalmopathy.

The chain recombines TRBV7-9 with TRBJ1-3, with a possible D match to TRBD1 (6 bases). The CDR3 is made up of 15 amino acids. CDR1 and CDR2 from the germline V gene are SEHNR and FQNEAQ (reference sequence). Trimming pared 5 bases from V and 4 bases from J, leaving 15 bases between. Here the CDR3 reads CASSGGGGLGNTIYF. As DNA, the CDR3 is TGTGCCAGCAGCGGAGGGGGGGGCCTCGGAAACACCATATATTTT.

This clonotype occurred many times. CDR3 sequence reads: CASSFGGVGYNEQFF. For the CDR3, the DNA is TGTGCCAGCAGTTTTGGGGGAGTAGGGTACAATGAGCAGTTCTTC. The chain combines TRBV27 with TRBJ2-1; either TRBD1 or TRBD2 may supply D (5 bases each). The CDR3 is 15 residues long. Germline V gives CDR1 MNHEY, CDR2 SMNVEV (reference sequence). Trimming left V 3 bases short and J 4 bases short, with 13 bases between.

In its sample, this clonotype was seen a few times. The rearrangement links TRBV6-2 or TRBV6-3 to TRBJ2-1; 7 bases map to TRBD1. CDR3 size: 15 residues. Germline CDR1 MNHEY, CDR2 SVGEGT. The trim removed 0 bases at V and 4 bases at J, leaving 3 bases unmatched. In nucleotides, the CDR3 is TGTGCCAGCAGTTACTCGGACAGGTCATACAATGAGCAGTTCTTC. It specifies CASSYSDRSYNEQFF.

This clonotype has ten or more counts. The rearrangement joins TRBV27 to TRBJ1-5; D unclear. Trimming removed 3 bases at V and 3 bases at J, with 9 bases between. CDR3 size: 14 residues. Germline CDR1 reads MNHEY; CDR2 reads SMNVEV (reference sequence). The CDR3 sequence: CASSFLGPNQPQHF. CDR3 DNA sequence: TGTGCCAGCAGTTTTCTCGGTCCCAATCAGCCCCAGCATTTT.

This clonotype showed up many times. This chain joins TRBV5-1 and TRBJ2-7; D is unresolved. Germline loops: CDR1 SGHRS, CDR2 YFSETQ. Trimming took 4 bases from V and 4 from J, leaving 9 bases between them. The CDR3 length is 12 residues. The DNA for the CDR3 is TGCGCCAGCAGCCCCAATGGGTACGAGCAGTACTTC. Protein: CASSPNGYEQYF.

This clonotype was seen a handful of times. This rearrangement joins TRBV20-1 to TRBJ1-2; D perhaps matches TRBD1 (5 bases). Trimming removed 6 bases from V and 7 bases from J, with 15 bases in between. The CDR3 spans 12 residues. Germline V lookup: CDR1 DFQATT, CDR2 SNEGSKA (reference sequence). The CDR3 region has the DNA TGCAGTGCCTCGGCCCCGGGGGGTGGCTACACCTTC. Its protein product is CSASAPGGGYTF.

This chain links TRBV19 with TRBJ2-3; D might be TRBD2 (6 bases). The V and J ends lost 1 base and 2 bases respectively, with 13 bases between them. The CDR3 is 16 amino acids. Germline assignment: CDR1 LNHDA and CDR2 SQIVND (reference sequence). CDR3: CASSIGRGGFTDTQYF. The CDR3 DNA reads TGTGCCAGTAGTATAGGAAGGGGAGGATTCACAGATACGCAGTATTTT. The full variable domain, rest sourced from reference TRBV19 and TRBJ2-3, is DGGITQSPKYLFRKEGQNVTLSCEQNLNHDAMYWYRQDPGQGLRLIYYSQIVNDFQKGDIAEGYSVSREKKESFPLTVTSAQKNPTAFYLCASSIGRGGFTDTQYFGPGTRLTVL.

The table lists this clonotype with a few counts. V and J are TRBV5-1 and TRBJ2-2; D perhaps matches TRBD1 (6 bases). CDR1 is SGHRS and CDR2 is YFSETQ in the germline V gene. This CDR3 is built from 15 residues. The germline V and J ends were trimmed by 0 bases and 6 bases, with 12 bases remaining between them. CDR3 in amino acids: CASSLDLGAAGELFF. The CDR3 bases are TGCGCCAGCAGCTTGGACTTGGGGGCCGCCGGGGAGCTGTTTTTT.

This clonotype was detected ten times or more. This chain joins TRBV10-3 and TRBJ1-1; D uncertain. Per germline, CDR1 ENHRY and CDR2 SYGVKD. The V gene lost 3 bases and the J gene lost 3 bases, with 5 bases spanning the gap. The CDR3 runs to 12 residues. Here the CDR3 reads CAISDSDTEAFF. CDR3 DNA sequence: TGTGCCATCAGTGACAGCGACACTGAAGCTTTCTTT.